Given below is one T cell receptor beta chain in context. It was healthy bone marrow donors who served as donors. The data stem from a study of cytomegalovirus exposure and HLA in healthy donors. Amplification used 60 Vbeta primers and 13 Jbeta primers. Profiling relied on immunoSEQ multiplex PCR, and the TCRdb table lists in-frame clones only, not all of them. In the table there are 150,000 to 200,000 clones, 65% to 85% of which are singletons. V was shortened by 9 bases and J by 2 bases, with 20 bases between the two germline ends. The CDR3 is made up of 16 amino acids. The germline V gene has CDR1 SNHLY and CDR2 FYNNEI.

V and J are TRBV2 and TRBJ2-1, with D possibly being TRBD2 (5 bases). Sequencing input: PBMCs. This TCR was sampled from a young woman in good health and CMV-seropositive. CDR3 sequence reads: CASREYRVGTYNEQFF. In DNA form, the CDR3 reads TGTGCCAGTAGAGAATACCGGGTCGGGACCTACAATGAGCAGTTCTTC.